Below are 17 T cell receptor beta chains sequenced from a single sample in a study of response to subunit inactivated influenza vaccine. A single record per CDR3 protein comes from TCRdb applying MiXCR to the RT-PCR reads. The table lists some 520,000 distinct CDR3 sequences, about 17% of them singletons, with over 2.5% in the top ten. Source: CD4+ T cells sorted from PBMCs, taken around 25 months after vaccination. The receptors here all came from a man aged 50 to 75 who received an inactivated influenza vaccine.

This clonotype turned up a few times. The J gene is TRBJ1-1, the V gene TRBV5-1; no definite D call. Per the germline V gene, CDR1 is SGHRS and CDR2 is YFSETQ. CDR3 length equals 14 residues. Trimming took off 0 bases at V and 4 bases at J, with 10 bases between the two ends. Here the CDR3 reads CASSLASRRTEAFF. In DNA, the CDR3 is TGCGCCAGCAGCTTGGCCTCCCGTCGCACTGAAGCTTTCTTT.

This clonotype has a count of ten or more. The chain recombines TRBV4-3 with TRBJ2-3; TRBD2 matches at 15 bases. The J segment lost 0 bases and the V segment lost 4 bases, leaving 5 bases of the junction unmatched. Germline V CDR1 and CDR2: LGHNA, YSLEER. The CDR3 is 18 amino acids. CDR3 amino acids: CASSLGLAGGPSTDTQYF. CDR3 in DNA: TGCGCCAGCAGCCTGGGACTAGCGGGGGGCCCTAGCACAGATACGCAGTATTTT.

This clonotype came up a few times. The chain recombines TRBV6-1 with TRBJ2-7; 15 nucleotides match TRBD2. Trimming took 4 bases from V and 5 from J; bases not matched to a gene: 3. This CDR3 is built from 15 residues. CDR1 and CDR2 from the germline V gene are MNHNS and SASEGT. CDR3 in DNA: TGTGCCAGCAGTGGGACTAGCGGGAGGGCAAACGAGCAGTACTTC. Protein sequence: CASSGTSGRANEQYF.

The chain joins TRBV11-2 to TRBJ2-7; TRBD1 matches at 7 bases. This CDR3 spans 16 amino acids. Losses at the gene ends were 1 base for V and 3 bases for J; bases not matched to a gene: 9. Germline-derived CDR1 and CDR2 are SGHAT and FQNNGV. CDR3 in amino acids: CASSLVGQAGIYEQYF. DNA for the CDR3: TGTGCCAGCAGCTTAGTAGGACAGGCCGGGATCTACGAGCAGTACTTC.

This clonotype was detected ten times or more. DNA for the CDR3: TGTGCCAGCAGTCCTTTGGGGGAGCTGTTTTTT. It encodes CASSPLGELFF. The chain is built from TRBV12-3 or TRBV12-4 and TRBJ2-2; no definite D call. Trimming stripped 5 bases from V and 8 bases from J, with 6 bases between. The CDR3 sequence is 11 residues long.

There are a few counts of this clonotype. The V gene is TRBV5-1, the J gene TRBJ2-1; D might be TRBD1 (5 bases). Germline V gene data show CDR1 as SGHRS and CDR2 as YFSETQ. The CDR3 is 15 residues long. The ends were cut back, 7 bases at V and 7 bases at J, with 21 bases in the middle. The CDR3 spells CASAPERRVGNEQFF. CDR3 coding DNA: TGCGCCAGCGCCCCCGAACGCAGGGTTGGTAATGAGCAGTTCTTC.

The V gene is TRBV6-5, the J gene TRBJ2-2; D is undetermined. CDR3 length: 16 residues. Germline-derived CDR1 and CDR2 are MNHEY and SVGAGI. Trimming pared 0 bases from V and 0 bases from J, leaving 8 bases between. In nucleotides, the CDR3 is TGTGCCAGCAGTTACTCGTTCACAGCGAACACCGGGGAGCTGTTTTTT. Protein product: CASSYSFTANTGELFF.

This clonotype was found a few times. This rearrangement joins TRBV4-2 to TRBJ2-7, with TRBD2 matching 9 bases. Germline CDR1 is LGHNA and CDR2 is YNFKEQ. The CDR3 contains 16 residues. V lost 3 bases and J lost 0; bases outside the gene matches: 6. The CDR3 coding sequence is TGTGCCAGCAGCCAGGCTAGCGGGAAAAGCTCCTACGAGCAGTACTTC. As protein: CASSQASGKSSYEQYF.

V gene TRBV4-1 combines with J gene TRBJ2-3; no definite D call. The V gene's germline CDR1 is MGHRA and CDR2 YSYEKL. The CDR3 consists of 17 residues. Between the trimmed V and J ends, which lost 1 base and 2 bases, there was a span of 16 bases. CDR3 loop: CASSQGALSTLTDTQYF. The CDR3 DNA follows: TGCGCCAGCAGCCAAGGAGCGCTTTCCACCCTCACAGATACGCAGTATTTT.

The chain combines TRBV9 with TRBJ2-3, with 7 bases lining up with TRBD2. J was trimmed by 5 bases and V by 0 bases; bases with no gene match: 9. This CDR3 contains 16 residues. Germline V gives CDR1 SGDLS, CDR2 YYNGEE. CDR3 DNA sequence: TGTGCCAGCAGCGTAGCTGACGGGAGGATGGGAGATACGCAGTATTTT. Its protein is CASSVADGRMGDTQYF.

This chain's CDR3 is CSAESGPEGTDTQYF. Written as DNA, the CDR3 is TGCAGTGCCGAGAGCGGCCCGGAGGGCACAGATACGCAGTATTTT. The chain links TRBV20-1 to TRBJ2-3, with D perhaps TRBD2 (5 bases). CDR1 is DFQATT, CDR2 SNEGSKA, per germline (reference sequence). Trimming left V 6 bases short and J 1 base short, with 17 bases between. The length of the CDR3 is 15 residues.

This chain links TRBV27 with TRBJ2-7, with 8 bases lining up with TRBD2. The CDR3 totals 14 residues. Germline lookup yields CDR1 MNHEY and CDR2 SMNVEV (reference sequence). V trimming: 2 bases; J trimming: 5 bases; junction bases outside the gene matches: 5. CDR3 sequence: CASSLRAGDHEQYF. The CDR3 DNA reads TGTGCCAGCAGTTTACGAGCGGGAGACCACGAGCAGTACTTC.

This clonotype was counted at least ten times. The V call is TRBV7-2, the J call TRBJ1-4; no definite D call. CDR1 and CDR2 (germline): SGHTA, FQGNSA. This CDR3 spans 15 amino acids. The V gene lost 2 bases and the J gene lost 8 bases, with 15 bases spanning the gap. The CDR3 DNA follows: TGTGCCAGCAGCTTAATGGGAACCTCCGGGGAAAAACTGTTTTTT. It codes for CASSLMGTSGEKLFF.

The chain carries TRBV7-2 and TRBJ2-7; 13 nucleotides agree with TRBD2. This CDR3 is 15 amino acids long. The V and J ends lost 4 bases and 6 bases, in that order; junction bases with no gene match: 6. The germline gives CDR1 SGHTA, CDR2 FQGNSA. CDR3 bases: TGTGCCAGCAGCTCGCTGGGACTAGCGGGAAGCGAGCAGTACTTC. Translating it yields CASSSLGLAGSEQYF.

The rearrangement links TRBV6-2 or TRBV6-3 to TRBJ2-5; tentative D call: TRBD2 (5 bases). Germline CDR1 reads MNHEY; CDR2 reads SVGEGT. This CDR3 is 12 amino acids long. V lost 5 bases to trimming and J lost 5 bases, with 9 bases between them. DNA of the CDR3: TGTGCCAGCAGTACTAGAGCCGAGACCCAGTACTTC. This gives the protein CASSTRAETQYF.

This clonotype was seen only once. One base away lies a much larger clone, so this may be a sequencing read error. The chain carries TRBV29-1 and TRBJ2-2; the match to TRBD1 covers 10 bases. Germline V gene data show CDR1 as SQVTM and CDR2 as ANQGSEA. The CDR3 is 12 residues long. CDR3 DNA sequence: TGCGCACGACAGGGGGCATCCAGGGAGCTGTTTTTT. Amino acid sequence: CARQGASRELFF.

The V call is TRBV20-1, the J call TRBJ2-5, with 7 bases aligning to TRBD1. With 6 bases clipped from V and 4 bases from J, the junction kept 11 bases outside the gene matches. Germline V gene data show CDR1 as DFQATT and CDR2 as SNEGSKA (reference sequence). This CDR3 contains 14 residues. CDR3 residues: CSAPKLGGSETQYF. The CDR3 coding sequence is TGCAGTGCCCCGAAATTAGGGGGCTCAGAGACCCAGTACTTC.